One sample yielded the 10 T cell receptor beta chains listed below, sequenced in a study of T cell responses to AZD1222 COVID-19 vaccine. Sequenced by immunoSEQ multiplex PCR; TCRdb stores in-frame clones only, minus some. Counted here are roughly 75,000 clones, around 87% occurring once; the ten biggest clones make up 18%. The sample here was peripheral blood, taken 28 days after the second AZD1222 dose. Receptors were obtained from an adult who received the AZD1222 COVID-19 vaccine.

The V gene is TRBV30, the J gene TRBJ2-2; 7 bases are shared with TRBD2. V was pared by 4 bases and J by 5 bases, with 4 bases of the junction left unmatched. Germline assignment: CDR1 GTSNPN and CDR2 SVGIG (reference sequence). This CDR3 spans 13 amino acids. CDR3 in amino acids: CAWTSGNTGELFF. In DNA, the CDR3 is TGTGCCTGGACTAGCGGCAATACCGGGGAGCTGTTTTTT. The whole variable domain, filled in from reference TRBV30 and TRBJ2-2, reads SQTIHQWPATLVQPVGSPLSLECTVEGTSNPNLYWYRQAAGRGLQLLFYSVGIGQISSEVPQNLSASRPQDRQFILSSKKLLLSDSGFYLCAWTSGNTGELFFGEGSRLTVL.

This clone was seen a few times. The V and J genes are TRBV7-2 and TRBJ2-7, with TRBD2 matching 11 bases. The CDR3 sequence is 16 residues long. Germline assignment: CDR1 SGHTA and CDR2 FQGNSA. V dropped 2 bases and J dropped 3; count of bases not matched to a gene: 6. The CDR3 region has the DNA TGTGCCAGCAGCTTATCACTAGCGGGGGCCGGCTACGAGCAGTACTTC. Encoded protein: CASSLSLAGAGYEQYF.

This rearrangement joins TRBV5-5 to TRBJ2-7; 9 positions agree with TRBD1. CDR3 length: 14 residues. The germline gives CDR1 SGHKS, CDR2 YYEKEE (reference sequence). Trimming at V came to 4 bases and at J to 3 bases, leaving 5 bases not matched to a gene. The CDR3 region is CASSPDRGIYEQYF. As DNA, the CDR3 is TGTGCCAGCAGCCCCGACAGGGGGATCTACGAGCAGTACTTC.

The genes are TRBV27 and TRBJ2-3; possibly TRBD1 for D (6 bases). This CDR3 has 12 residues. V lost 5 bases, J lost 5 bases, and 8 bases lay in between. The germline V gene encodes CDR1 MNHEY and CDR2 SMNVEV (reference sequence). The CDR3 protein is CASSLQGDTQYF. The CDR3 DNA is TGTGCCAGCAGTCTACAGGGAGATACGCAGTATTTT.

The chain carries TRBV3-1 (or the pseudogene TRBV3-2) and TRBJ2-2, with 9 bases aligning to TRBD2. This CDR3 region has 17 residues. V was clipped by 2 bases and J by 0 bases; unmatched bases: 4. The germline CDR1 and CDR2 sequences are LGHDT and YNNKEL (reference sequence). CDR3 nucleotides: TGTGCCAGCAGCCAAATTAGCGGGGGAACGAACACCGGGGAGCTGTTTTTT. Translation: CASSQISGGTNTGELFF.

This clone came up once. The chain combines TRBV6-2 or TRBV6-3 with TRBJ1-2; TRBD1 might be the D (6 bases). The CDR3 is 13 residues long. The ends were cut back, 5 bases at V and 4 bases at J, with 11 bases in the middle. Germline values: CDR1 MNHEY, CDR2 SVGEGT. This CDR3 reads CASSPGQTYGYTF. In nucleotides, the CDR3 is TGTGCCAGCAGTCCCGGACAGACCTATGGCTACACCTTC.

V gene TRBV19 combines with J gene TRBJ2-1; 8 bases map to TRBD2. Germline CDR1 reads LNHDA; CDR2 reads SQIVND (reference sequence). V dropped 4 bases and J dropped 4; count of bases not matched to a gene: 3. This CDR3 contains 14 residues. CDR3 amino acids: CASSSGGNYNEQFF. CDR3 DNA sequence: TGTGCCAGTAGTAGCGGGGGGAATTACAATGAGCAGTTCTTC.

V gene TRBV2 combines with J gene TRBJ2-5; TRBD2 agrees at 7 bases. The CDR3 consists of 16 residues. Germline values: CDR1 SNHLY, CDR2 FYNNEI. V lost 5 bases, J lost 1 base, and 10 bases stayed unmatched. DNA for the CDR3: TGTGCCAGCAGTCTACGTTCGGGGACTATCCAAGAGACCCAGTACTTC. Translation: CASSLRSGTIQETQYF.

V is TRBV7-2 and J is TRBJ1-2; weak D call: TRBD1 (5 bases). Germline values: CDR1 SGHTA, CDR2 FQGNSA. V lost 3 bases to trimming and J lost 3 bases, with 8 bases between them. The CDR3 is made up of 13 amino acids. CDR3 protein: CASSLGGDYGYTF. The DNA of the CDR3 is TGTGCCAGCAGCTTGGGGGGTGACTATGGCTACACCTTC.

This chain uses TRBV29-1 with TRBJ2-2, with D possibly TRBD2 on 7 matching bases. V lost 3 bases to trimming and J lost 5 bases, with 13 bases between them. Germline lookup yields CDR1 SQVTM and CDR2 ANQGSEA. This CDR3 has 14 amino acids. This CDR3 is CSVDGGRRTGELFF. The DNA for the CDR3 is TGCAGCGTTGACGGGGGGCGTCGTACCGGGGAGCTGTTTTTT.